The clone carrying this TCR beta chain was counted once. CDR3 length: 14 amino acids. The germline V and J ends were trimmed by 1 base and 4 bases, with 10 bases remaining between them. Germline CDR1 reads SGHDN; CDR2 reads FVKESK. The data are from a study of blood T cell repertoires in COVID-19. On the study more broadly: Samples taken during acute and convalescent COVID-19 were collected in the United States, Italy and Spain. Nucleic acid was either cDNA or gDNA, and it came from T cells, B-cell-depleted T cells, or PBMCs.

Original analysis: It was from reference gene primer amplification that nucleated cell counts were estimated. Profiled with immunoSEQ multiplex PCR; TCRdb holds only in-frame clones, not every one. That table gives V, J and clone size, and the DNA gave D and trimming. The sample has about 330,000 clones, 88% seen once. This chain joins TRBV14 and TRBJ2-5, with TRBD2 as a possible D gene (5 bases). This clonotype was obtained from a woman aged 45-65 years with active or convalescent COVID-19. Sequenced: peripheral blood. Here the CDR3 DNA reads TGTGCCAGCAGCCAAGTAACTAGAGGAGAGACCCAGTACTTC. This gives the protein CASSQVTRGETQYF.